This T cell receptor (beta chain) was observed in a study of T cells after posttransplantation cyclophosphamide. At least ten counts were recorded for this clone. Antigen: not known. The protocol was immunoSEQ multiplex PCR, while the TCRdb copy is restricted to in-frame clones and leaves out a portion. This sample includes 17,000 or so clones with no singletons; its ten biggest clones take up 0.54%. The CDR3 is 14 amino acids. The V gene's germline CDR1 is SGDLS and CDR2 YYNGEE. The V and J ends lost 0 bases and 9 bases respectively, with 13 bases between them. Study-wide results and limits: Later blood repertoires were often dominated by clones from the donor CD8+ memory compartment. Recipient CMV seropositivity and CMV reactivation strongly tracked TRB clonality.

Cyclophosphamide on days +3 and +4 followed busulfan-fludarabine conditioning and a marrow graft. The sequencing here drew on PBMCs, taken after allogeneic stem cell transplant with posttransplant cyclophosphamide. This receptor was obtained from a female patient in her 30s who received an allogeneic stem cell transplant from a related donor, was CMV-positive, and had no GVHD. Some T cells here may be from the graft donor. The J gene is TRBJ2-1, the V gene TRBV9; D is perhaps TRBD2 (5 bases). The CDR3 DNA follows: TGTGCCAGCAGCGTAGACCCCGCGGGTCGTGAGCAGTTCTTC. It yields the protein CASSVDPAGREQFF.